Detailed here is one T cell receptor beta chain. Its antigen is as yet unknown. Per germline, CDR1 MDHEN and CDR2 SYDVKM. The CDR3 totals 14 residues. V was pared by 10 bases and J by 4 bases, with 12 bases of the junction left unmatched. The data were obtained in a study of blood T cells in healthy people across ages. Using a J-beta primer mix together with a sample-barcoded 5' primer, a second PCR was run for roughly 7 to 11 cycles. From the 5' RACE reads, TCRdb called clonotypes with MiXCR, one entry per CDR3 protein. Among hundreds of thousands of distinct CDR3 sequences listed, roughly 25% were seen once. General observations from the study: Naive and antigen-experienced cells could not be conclusively compared, given unsorted PBMCs.

These data also featured in a second study, about T cells of mothers and their children. As that report states: A few healthy Caucasian mothers gave samples, and so did their six children.

The TCR originated in a boy under 18 in good health. The chain carries TRBV28 and TRBJ2-7, with TRBD1 matching over 8 bases. Sequencing input: blood. The CDR3 spells CATQDRATMYEQYF. The CDR3 region has the DNA TGTGCCACCCAGGACAGGGCAACTATGTACGAGCAGTACTTC. Looking up the rest from reference TRBV28 and TRBJ2-7 gives the full variable domain: DVKVTQSSRYLVKRTGEKVFLECVQDMDHENMFWYRQDPGLGLRLIYFSYDVKMKEKGDIPEGYSVSREKKERFSLILESASTNQTSMYLCATQDRATMYEQYFGPGTRLTVT.